This T cell receptor (beta chain) was retrieved from a study of T cell responses to AZD1222 COVID-19 vaccine. Study-level findings and limits: Donors were largely white British and mainly female; clonal diversity was possibly underestimated. Recipients of AZD1222 seropositive at baseline numbered only 6 or 7. The repertoires were collected only after the peak T cell response. Close to half of all spike-specific TCRs reportedly target regions of the variants that are unmutated.

There are 14 residues in the CDR3. Trimming removed 8 bases at V and 6 bases at J, with 19 bases between. Per germline, CDR1 MDHEN and CDR2 SYDVKM. Of note for this clone: What it binds is not known.

Libraries were prepared by immunoSEQ multiplex PCR; TCRdb keeps only in-frame clonotypes and omits some of them. The sample carries more than 250,000 clones, 85% to 95% recorded once. This receptor was obtained from an adult in good health. The sequences come from peripheral blood, collected on day 0 of AZD1222 vaccination. V is TRBV28 and J is TRBJ1-1; weak D call: TRBD1 (6 bases). CDR3 nucleotide sequence: TGTGCCAGCGAATCAAAGGGGGGGGCCCCTGAAGCTTTCTTT. It encodes CASESKGGAPEAFF. The whole variable domain, filled in from reference TRBV28 and TRBJ1-1, reads DVKVTQSSRYLVKRTGEKVFLECVQDMDHENMFWYRQDPGLGLRLIYFSYDVKMKEKGDIPEGYSVSREKKERFSLILESASTNQTSMYLCASESKGGAPEAFFGQGTRLTVV.